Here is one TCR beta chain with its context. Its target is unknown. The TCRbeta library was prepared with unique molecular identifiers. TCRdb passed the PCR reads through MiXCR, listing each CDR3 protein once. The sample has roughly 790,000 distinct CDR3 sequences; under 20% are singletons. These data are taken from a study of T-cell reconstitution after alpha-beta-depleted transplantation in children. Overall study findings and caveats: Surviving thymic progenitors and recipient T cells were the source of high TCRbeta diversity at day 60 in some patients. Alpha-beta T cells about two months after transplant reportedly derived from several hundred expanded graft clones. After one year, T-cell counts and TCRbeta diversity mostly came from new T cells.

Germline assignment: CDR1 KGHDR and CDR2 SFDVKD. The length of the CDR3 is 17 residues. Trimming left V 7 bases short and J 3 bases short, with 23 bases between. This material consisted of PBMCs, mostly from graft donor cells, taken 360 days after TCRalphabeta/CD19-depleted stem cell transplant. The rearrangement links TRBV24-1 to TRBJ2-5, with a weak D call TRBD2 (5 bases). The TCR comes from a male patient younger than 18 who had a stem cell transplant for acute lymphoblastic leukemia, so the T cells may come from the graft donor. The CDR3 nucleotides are TGTGCCACCAGGGGAGCGGCTCCACCTTTTTTGGAAGAGACCCAGTACTTC. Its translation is CATRGAAPPFLEETQYF.